A single sample is the source of the 9 T cell receptor beta chains below, sequenced in a study of circulating tumor DNA in untreated peripheral T-cell lymphoma. Here immunoSEQ multiplex PCR was the method, and the copy in TCRdb shows in-frame clones only, minus some. Its listing shows some 96 clones. Sequencing input: cell-free DNA from blood serum. The receptors derive from a human donor with peripheral T-cell lymphoma.

The chain uses TRBV6-1 and TRBJ2-2, with 11 bases fitting TRBD2. Germline CDR1 MNHNS, CDR2 SASEGT. The CDR3 has 15 residues. Trimming took 4 bases from V and 7 from J; bases not matched to a gene: 5. CDR3 in DNA: TGTGCCAGCAGTGCGGGACTAGCGGTGGGCGGGGAGCTGTTTTTT. This encodes CASSAGLAVGGELFF.

V and J are TRBV6-5 and TRBJ1-4; perhaps TRBD1 as D (5 bases). CDR3 length: 16 residues. Germline loops: CDR1 MNHEY, CDR2 SVGAGI. The V and J ends lost 0 bases and 5 bases respectively, with 13 bases between them. CDR3 in amino acids: CASSYSLGRFNEKLFF. CDR3 coding DNA: TGTGCCAGCAGTTACTCCTTGGGACGGTTCAATGAAAAACTGTTTTTT.

This clone was seen a single time. The chain employs TRBV7-2 and TRBJ2-1; 9 positions match TRBD1. V shed 3 bases and J 2 bases; nucleotides not matched to a gene: 2. Germline-derived CDR1 and CDR2 are SGHTA and FQGNSA. The CDR3 has 15 residues. CDR3 nucleotides: TGTGCCAGCAGCTTGGACAGGGGAGCCTACAATGAGCAGTTCTTC. Translated, it gives CASSLDRGAYNEQFF.

V and J are TRBV30 and TRBJ1-2; 8 bases are shared with TRBD1. CDR1 is GTSNPN, CDR2 SVGIG, per germline (reference sequence). CDR3 length: 12 amino acids. V was clipped by 7 bases and J by 7 bases; unmatched bases: 8. This CDR3 reads CAFTDRAFGYTF. The CDR3 DNA is TGTGCCTTTACGGACAGGGCATTTGGCTACACCTTC.

The J gene is TRBJ1-4, the V gene TRBV21-1. TRBV21-1 is marked as a pseudogene. The CDR3 loop spans 17 amino acids. CDR3 region: CASRFNRYKVHNEKLFF. CDR3 in DNA: TGTGCCAGCAGGTTTAACCGCTACAAGGTGCATAATGAAAAACTGTTTTTT.

The chain combines TRBV7-6 with TRBJ1-4; D may be TRBD1 (5 bases). The CDR3 is made up of 12 amino acids. Trimming stripped 1 base from V and 13 bases from J, with 10 bases between. Germline loops: CDR1 SGHVS, CDR2 FNYEAQ. In nucleotides, the CDR3 is TGTGCCAGCAGCTTAGGGTGGGACGGACTGTTTTTT. This codes for CASSLGWDGLFF.

In this sample, this clone turned up a few times. The chain employs TRBV12-5 and TRBJ2-6; D might be TRBD1 (5 bases). There are 18 residues in the CDR3. The V and J ends lost 5 bases and 5 bases respectively, with 22 bases between them. The germline V gene has CDR1 LGHNT and CDR2 FRNRAP. The CDR3 DNA sequence: TGTGCTAGTGGTGACACAGGTGCAGGACAAAGTCGGGCCAACGTCCTGACTTTC. It is translated as CASGDTGAGQSRANVLTF.

This clone was observed once. This rearrangement joins TRBV7-9 to TRBJ2-3; D is uncertain. Germline CDR1 and CDR2: SEHNR and FQNEAQ (reference sequence). The CDR3 spans 17 residues. V was shortened by 3 bases and J by 0 bases, with 16 bases between the two germline ends. CDR3 nucleotides: TGTGCCAGCAGCTTCTGGTCCGGGCAGCGAAGCACAGATACGCAGTATTTT. This encodes CASSFWSGQRSTDTQYF.

This clone was counted a few times. The chain joins TRBV15 to TRBJ2-7, with D possibly being TRBD1 or TRBD2 (5 bases each). V was pared by 1 base and J by 4 bases, with 8 bases between. The CDR3 is made up of 13 amino acids. In germline, CDR1 is LNHNV, CDR2 YYDKDF (reference sequence). The CDR3 region is CATSRGEGYEQYF. Written as DNA, the CDR3 is TGTGCCACCAGCAGAGGTGAGGGGTACGAGCAGTACTTC.